Following are 32 T cell receptor beta chains from one sample sequenced in a study of T-cell memory formation after mild COVID-19. TCRdb called the 5' RACE reads again in MiXCR, with one record for every CDR3 protein. This table holds 500,000 to 600,000 distinct CDR3 sequences, roughly 18% found once. The specimen was PBMCs or a T cell subset sorted from them (not recorded which). These receptors all come from an adult woman who had mild COVID-19 (a few samples of this study predate the infection). Cell type and time point are not known.

This clonotype occurred a few times. The V gene is TRBV7-9, the J gene TRBJ1-2; 7 positions match TRBD1. CDR1 and CDR2 from the germline V gene are SEHNR and FQNEAQ (reference sequence). V shed 5 bases and J 4 bases; nucleotides not matched to a gene: 10. CDR3 length: 15 amino acids. CDR3 region: CASSPMTGNAYGYTF. As DNA, the CDR3 is TGTGCCAGCAGCCCGATGACAGGGAACGCCTATGGCTACACCTTC.

V is TRBV28 and J is TRBJ1-1; 10 nucleotides agree with TRBD1. The CDR3 runs 15 residues. CDR1 is MDHEN, CDR2 SYDVKM, per germline. Losses at the gene ends were 6 bases for V and 7 bases for J; bases not matched to a gene: 11. CDR3 DNA sequence: TGTGCCAGCAGCCCTCCGGGACAGGGGCGAGTTGAAGCTTTCTTT. It encodes CASSPPGQGRVEAFF.

This clonotype showed up just a few times. The chain couples TRBV29-1 to TRBJ1-1, with 8 bases aligning to TRBD1. Trimming at V came to 7 bases and at J to 1 base, leaving 2 bases not matched to a gene. This CDR3 has 12 amino acids. The germline gives CDR1 SQVTM, CDR2 ANQGSEA. The CDR3 reads CSGDRKNTEAFF. The DNA for the CDR3 is TGCAGCGGGGACAGGAAGAACACTGAAGCTTTCTTT.

The rearrangement joins TRBV7-9 to TRBJ1-1, with D tentatively TRBD1 (6 bases). CDR3 length equals 14 residues. Trimming took off 8 bases at V and 0 bases at J, with 13 bases between the two ends. CDR1 SEHNR and CDR2 FQNEAQ come from the germline V gene (reference sequence). CDR3 DNA sequence: TGTGCCAGCGCTGGGGGGGGCTTGAACACTGAAGCTTTCTTT. Translating it yields CASAGGGLNTEAFF.

The chain links TRBV9 to TRBJ2-7; possibly TRBD2 for D (6 bases). Germline CDR1 SGDLS, CDR2 YYNGEE. CDR3 length: 14 amino acids. Deletions cut 0 bases from V and 5 bases from J, with 12 bases between. The CDR3 reads CASSVGQGGDEQYF. As DNA, the CDR3 is TGTGCCAGCAGCGTAGGGCAGGGAGGAGACGAGCAGTACTTC. Together with reference TRBV9 and TRBJ2-7, the CDR3 gives the full variable domain: DSGVTQTPKHLITATGQRVTLRCSPRSGDLSVYWYQQSLDQGLQFLIQYYNGEERAKGNILERFSAQQFPDLHSELNLSSLELGDSALYFCASSVGQGGDEQYFGPGTRLTVT.

This clonotype was seen more than once but under ten times. The chain is built from TRBV20-1 and TRBJ2-3; 11 nucleotides match TRBD2. Germline assignment: CDR1 DFQATT and CDR2 SNEGSKA (reference sequence). V lost 5 bases and J lost 3; bases outside the gene matches: 7. This CDR3 spans 15 amino acids. CDR3 DNA: TGCAGTGCTCTCCCACTAGCGGGGGCTACAGATACGCAGTATTTT. Translation gives CSALPLAGATDTQYF.

The chain couples TRBV6-5 to TRBJ1-6, with D hard to call. With 0 bases removed from V and 15 bases from J, the gap between germline ends came to 15 bases. The CDR3 runs to 14 residues. Germline assignment: CDR1 MNHEY and CDR2 SVGAGI. The CDR3 here is CASSYSAAESYLHF. CDR3 coding DNA: TGTGCCAGCAGTTACTCGGCCGCGGAGTCCTACCTCCACTTT.

V usage is TRBV4-1 and J usage is TRBJ2-4; 7 bases line up with TRBD2. Unmatched junction bases numbered 5, after V lost 3 bases and J lost 0 bases. CDR1 is MGHRA and CDR2 is YSYEKL in the germline V gene. The CDR3 runs 16 residues. The CDR3 loop reads CASSHYLAVAKNIQYF. CDR3 in DNA: TGCGCCAGCAGCCATTACCTAGCGGTAGCCAAAAACATTCAGTACTTC.

The V and J genes are TRBV6-5 and TRBJ2-3, with TRBD2 as a possible D gene (5 bases). Germline V gene sequence: CDR1 MNHEY, CDR2 SVGAGI. V gave up 5 bases and J gave up 4 bases, with 22 bases separating them. This CDR3 has 17 amino acids. The CDR3 DNA follows: TGTGCCAGCAGTCCTCCCCCGGGGAGACGAGTATCAGATACGCAGTATTTT. This translates into CASSPPPGRRVSDTQYF.

The chain combines TRBV6-5 with TRBJ1-2, with TRBD1 as a possible D gene (6 bases). Germline CDR1 is MNHEY and CDR2 is SVGAGI. The V and J ends lost 4 bases and 2 bases respectively, with 14 bases between them. The CDR3 covers 15 residues. In DNA form, the CDR3 reads TGTGCCAGCAGTTCAGTCCGGGGGCCCAACTATGGCTACACCTTC. Protein: CASSSVRGPNYGYTF.

This clonotype appeared many times. The CDR3 sequence is CATSDHTGEAFF. In DNA form, the CDR3 reads TGTGCCACCAGTGACCACACCGGGGAAGCTTTCTTT. The chain combines TRBV24-1 with TRBJ1-1; unclear D gene. Germline lookup yields CDR1 KGHDR and CDR2 SFDVKD. V gave up 4 bases and J gave up 8 bases, with 10 bases separating them. The CDR3 has 12 residues.

This rearrangement joins TRBV7-3 to TRBJ1-1, with D hard to call. Deletions cut 4 bases from V and 5 bases from J, with 14 bases between. Germline CDR1 is SGHTA and CDR2 is FQGTGA. The CDR3 consists of 14 residues. The CDR3 is CASSSGSVGTEAFF. The CDR3 nucleotides are TGTGCCAGCAGCTCCGGTAGTGTTGGTACTGAAGCTTTCTTT.

This chain links TRBV5-6 with TRBJ2-1, with 9 bases that match TRBD1. The CDR3 extends over 16 amino acids. Trimming took 3 bases from V and 10 from J; bases not matched to a gene: 14. Germline CDR1 is SGHDT and CDR2 is YYEEEE. CDR3 loop: CASSWVRDRVLGEQFF. Here the CDR3 DNA reads TGTGCCAGCAGCTGGGTAAGGGACAGGGTCTTAGGGGAGCAGTTCTTC.

This clonotype was seen a handful of times. The V call is TRBV7-9, the J call TRBJ2-5; tentatively, D is TRBD1 (5 bases). Germline V gene sequence: CDR1 SEHNR, CDR2 FQNEAQ (reference sequence). The CDR3 is made up of 13 amino acids. The V end lost 4 bases, the J end lost 5 bases, and 11 bases lay between the germline ends. The CDR3, as DNA: TGTGCCAGCAGCTCGACAGTCCCCGAGACCCAGTACTTC. This codes for CASSSTVPETQYF.

A few counts support this clonotype. The V call is TRBV5-1, the J call TRBJ2-1; 9 bases match TRBD2. The CDR3 loop spans 16 amino acids. Germline CDR1 and CDR2: SGHRS and YFSETQ. V dropped 2 bases and J dropped 5; count of bases not matched to a gene: 8. Here the CDR3 reads CASSFYGLASNNEQFF. DNA for the CDR3: TGCGCCAGCAGCTTTTACGGACTAGCGTCTAACAATGAGCAGTTCTTC.

This clonotype was recorded a few times. The chain employs TRBV27 and TRBJ2-3, with TRBD2 matching 13 bases. V lost 3 bases and J lost 4; bases outside the gene matches: 10. The CDR3 is 18 residues long. Germline CDR1 is MNHEY and CDR2 is SMNVEV (reference sequence). The CDR3 loop reads CASSFPGLAGAGADTQYF. The CDR3, as DNA: TGTGCCAGCAGTTTCCCAGGACTAGCGGGGGCCGGGGCAGATACGCAGTATTTT.

This clonotype has only a few counts. This chain links TRBV27 with TRBJ2-1, with TRBD1 as a possible D gene (6 bases). CDR1 MNHEY and CDR2 SMNVEV come from the germline V gene (reference sequence). CDR3 length: 16 amino acids. Trimming took off 6 bases at V and 0 bases at J, with 15 bases between the two ends. CDR3 region: CASSLGHPSSYNEQFF. CDR3 coding DNA: TGTGCCAGCAGCCTGGGACACCCGAGCTCCTACAATGAGCAGTTCTTC.

The CDR3 region has the DNA TGTGCCAGCAGAGAGATTACGGGGGCCGAGCAGTTCTTC. This gives the protein CASREITGAEQFF. J is TRBJ2-1 and V is TRBV12-3 or TRBV12-4, with D possibly called TRBD1 or TRBD2 (6 bases each). V was trimmed by 6 bases and J by 10 bases, leaving 16 bases between them. The CDR3 is 13 residues long.

The gene calls are TRBV29-1 and TRBJ1-1, with 10 bases that match TRBD1. Trimming at V came to 3 bases and at J to 6 bases, leaving 7 bases not matched to a gene. The germline V gene encodes CDR1 SQVTM and CDR2 ANQGSEA. CDR3 size: 14 residues. CDR3 DNA sequence: TGCAGCGTTGATGGCGGACAGGGGGTGCCTGAAGCTTTCTTT. It translates to CSVDGGQGVPEAFF. The full variable domain, with the rest looked up from reference TRBV29-1 and TRBJ1-1, is SAVISQKPSRDICQRGTSLTIQCQVDSQVTMMFWYRQQPGQSLTLIATANQGSEATYESGFVIDKFPISRPNLTFSTLTVSNMSPEDSSIYLCSVDGGQGVPEAFFGQGTRLTVV.

This clonotype was counted between two and nine times. The V gene is TRBV7-6, the J gene TRBJ2-3; 11 bases fit TRBD2. The CDR3 consists of 17 residues. Germline V gene data show CDR1 as SGHVS and CDR2 as FNYEAQ. V dropped 5 bases and J dropped 0; count of bases not matched to a gene: 7. CDR3 protein: CASSLGTSGGSTDTQYF. For the CDR3, the DNA is TGTGCCAGCAGCCTAGGTACTAGCGGGGGTAGCACAGATACGCAGTATTTT.

V gene TRBV29-1 combines with J gene TRBJ1-2; D not certain. This CDR3 contains 13 residues. Germline V CDR1 and CDR2: SQVTM, ANQGSEA. Trimming removed 1 base from V and 4 bases from J, with 10 bases in between. The CDR3 sequence is CSVEATSGYGYTF. For the CDR3, the DNA is TGCAGCGTTGAAGCAACGTCAGGCTATGGCTACACCTTC.

The chain uses TRBV4-1 and TRBJ2-3; TRBD2 aligns across 8 bases. Losses at the gene ends were 0 bases for V and 5 bases for J; bases not matched to a gene: 7. From germline, CDR1 is MGHRA and CDR2 YSYEKL. The CDR3 is made up of 16 amino acids. The CDR3 nucleotides are TGCGCCAGCAGCCAAGATGCCGGGACTAGAGGAGATACGCAGTATTTT. Its protein product is CASSQDAGTRGDTQYF.

The table lists this clonotype with a few counts. The genes are TRBV25-1 and TRBJ2-5, with 11 positions matching TRBD2. This CDR3 comprises 16 residues. After removal of 1 base from V and 1 base from J, the junction contained 2 bases not matched to a gene. CDR1 is MGHDK, CDR2 SYGVNS, per germline. For the CDR3, the DNA is TGTGCCAGCAGTGAATGGGGGACTAGCGGCCAAGAGACCCAGTACTTC. Protein sequence: CASSEWGTSGQETQYF.

This clonotype was seen more than once but under ten times. The chain uses TRBV5-1 and TRBJ2-2; D gene ambiguous. The germline gives CDR1 SGHRS, CDR2 YFSETQ. The CDR3 contains 17 residues. V was cut by 3 bases and J by 4 bases, with 19 bases left in between. Here the CDR3 DNA reads TGCGCCAGCAGCTCACCCCCGAGACCCTCGGGCACCGGGGAGCTGTTTTTT. Translated: CASSSPPRPSGTGELFF.

The CDR3 spells CASSRQKGGYGYTF. CDR3 nucleotide sequence: TGTGCCAGCAGCCGACAGAAAGGGGGCTATGGCTACACCTTC. The V call is TRBV12-3 or TRBV12-4, the J call TRBJ1-2, with a possible D match to TRBD1 (6 bases). CDR3 length: 14 residues. V shed 6 bases and J shed 4 bases, with 15 bases lying between them.

This clonotype has a handful of counts. The chain recombines TRBV12-3 or TRBV12-4 with TRBJ1-1, with 7 bases matching TRBD1. J lost 6 bases, V lost 4 bases, and 5 bases had no gene match. CDR3 length: 13 residues. The CDR3 loop reads CASSSRQGAEAFF. CDR3 bases: TGTGCCAGCAGTTCTAGACAGGGCGCTGAAGCTTTCTTT.

This chain links TRBV30 with TRBJ1-1; TRBD1 agrees at 7 bases. Germline V gives CDR1 GTSNPN, CDR2 SVGIG (reference sequence). V trimming: 4 bases; J trimming: 1 base; junction bases outside the gene matches: 6. The CDR3 length is 14 residues. The CDR3 protein is CAWTMGDRNTEAFF. In nucleotides, the CDR3 is TGTGCCTGGACCATGGGGGACAGGAACACTGAAGCTTTCTTT.

The rearrangement uses TRBV20-1 and TRBJ2-2; 16 bases map to TRBD2. With 5 bases clipped from V and 4 bases from J, the junction kept 19 bases outside the gene matches. Germline V gene lookup returns CDR1 DFQATT and CDR2 SNEGSKA (reference sequence). This CDR3 has 21 residues. CDR3 sequence reads: CSAYKVSGTSGRVSFTGELFF. CDR3 coding DNA: TGCAGTGCTTACAAAGTATCCGGGACTAGCGGGAGGGTTTCGTTCACCGGGGAGCTGTTTTTT.

The J gene is TRBJ2-1, the V gene TRBV12-3 or TRBV12-4; TRBD1 aligns across 8 bases. The CDR3 spans 15 residues. V dropped 3 bases and J dropped 8; count of bases not matched to a gene: 9. CDR3 residues: CASSFWGTGGHEQFF. CDR3 bases: TGTGCCAGCAGTTTTTGGGGGACAGGAGGTCATGAGCAGTTCTTC.

On this clonotype itself: At one of its ends the junction is not consistent with the germline gene, which may arise from a read error. The gene calls are TRBV7-6 and TRBJ2-5; maybe TRBD1 (5 bases). This CDR3 has 14 residues. Germline V CDR1 and CDR2: SGHVS, FNYEAQ. The CDR3 nucleotides are TGTGCCAGCAGCTTAGAGGGGTGGCAAGAGACCAAGTACTTC. It encodes CASSLEGWQETKYF. Full variable domain (outside the CDR3, taken from reference TRBV7-6 and TRBJ2-5): GAGVSQSPRYKVTKRGQDVALRCDPISGHVSLYWYRQALGQGPEFLTYFNYEAQQDKSGLPNDRFSAERPEGSISTLTIQRTEQRDSAMYRCASSLEGWQETKYFGPGTRLLVL.

The chain employs TRBV7-9 and TRBJ1-3; D not resolved. The V gene's germline CDR1 is SEHNR and CDR2 FQNEAQ (reference sequence). The CDR3 covers 19 residues. V shed 1 base and J shed 0 bases, with 19 bases lying between them. As DNA, the CDR3 is TGTGCCAGCAGCTTAGAGGTGTTGGCAGCTTGGAACTCTGGAAACACCATATATTTT. Its protein is CASSLEVLAAWNSGNTIYF.

This chain uses TRBV2 with TRBJ2-7; 9 bases map to TRBD1. This CDR3 contains 13 residues. Germline V gene data show CDR1 as SNHLY and CDR2 as FYNNEI. The junction had 7 bases not matched to a gene; V was cut back by 8 bases and J by 5 bases. CDR3 protein: CASGGTGRDEQYF. CDR3 DNA: TGTGCCAGCGGAGGGACAGGGCGTGACGAGCAGTACTTC.